Below, 26 T cell receptor beta chains from the same sample are listed, as sequenced in a study of cytomegalovirus exposure and HLA in healthy donors. The PCR used 60 Vbeta and 13 Jbeta primers. Assay used: immunoSEQ multiplex PCR; TCRdb lists only in-frame clones, some missing. Its listing shows about 200,000 clones. The sample taken for sequencing was PBMCs. The receptors stem from a man aged 25-45 years in good health and CMV-seronegative.

The chain is built from TRBV30 and TRBJ2-1; 9 positions agree with TRBD2. This CDR3 has 13 residues. Trimming removed 6 bases from V and 7 bases from J; junction bases left unmatched: 7. Germline CDR1 reads GTSNPN; CDR2 reads SVGIG (reference sequence). The CDR3 DNA sequence: TGTGCCTGTACAGCGGGGGGCCGGAATGAGCAGTTCTTC. Residues: CACTAGGRNEQFF. Full variable domain (outside the CDR3, taken from reference TRBV30 and TRBJ2-1): SQTIHQWPATLVQPVGSPLSLECTVEGTSNPNLYWYRQAAGRGLQLLFYSVGIGQISSEVPQNLSASRPQDRQFILSSKKLLLSDSGFYLCACTAGGRNEQFFGPGTRLTVL.

The CDR3 loop reads CASSPWGRIYNEQFF. The CDR3 bases are TGTGCCAGCAGTCCCTGGGGGCGGATCTACAATGAGCAGTTCTTC. The chain uses TRBV11-2 and TRBJ2-1, with TRBD1 as a possible D gene (6 bases). The length of the CDR3 is 15 residues. V was pared by 6 bases and J by 3 bases, with 15 bases between. Per germline, CDR1 SGHAT and CDR2 FQNNGV.

The chain carries TRBV7-8 and TRBJ1-5; D perhaps matches TRBD1 (5 bases). V gave up 1 base and J gave up 2 bases, with 12 bases separating them. This CDR3 spans 16 amino acids. CDR1 and CDR2 (germline): SGHVS, FQNEAQ. The DNA for the CDR3 is TGTGCCAGCAGCTTAGAGGGGAACGGTGGCAATCAGCCCCAGCATTTT. It encodes CASSLEGNGGNQPQHF.

The chain joins TRBV27 to TRBJ2-7; D perhaps matches TRBD1 (5 bases). The V gene lost 0 bases and the J gene lost 3 bases, with 9 bases spanning the gap. Germline V gene data show CDR1 as MNHEY and CDR2 as SMNVEV (reference sequence). The CDR3 contains 14 residues. The CDR3 is CASSLSTDSYEQYF. The CDR3 region has the DNA TGTGCCAGCAGTTTATCAACTGACAGCTACGAGCAGTACTTC.

The chain combines TRBV27 with TRBJ1-2; 10 bases are shared with TRBD1. V trimming: 3 bases; J trimming: 8 bases; junction bases outside the gene matches: 9. CDR3 length: 15 residues. Germline V gives CDR1 MNHEY, CDR2 SMNVEV (reference sequence). For the CDR3, the DNA is TGTGCCAGCAGTTTCAGCGACAGGGGGCAGGGGGGCTACACCTTC. This sequence encodes CASSFSDRGQGGYTF.

The V gene is TRBV27, the J gene TRBJ1-2, with 11 bases lining up with TRBD1. Germline trimming cut 3 bases from V and 0 bases from J; bases unmatched to any gene: 3. The CDR3 is 16 residues long. Looked up from germline, CDR1 is MNHEY and CDR2 is SMNVEV (reference sequence). The CDR3 DNA follows: TGTGCCAGCAGTTTCCAGGGACAGGGGGCTAACTATGGCTACACCTTC. Its translation: CASSFQGQGANYGYTF.

Frequency places this clone as large. The V and J genes are TRBV7-6 and TRBJ1-4; D is ambiguous. This CDR3 is built from 12 residues. Germline V gives CDR1 SGHVS, CDR2 FNYEAQ. The V gene lost 4 bases and the J gene lost 4 bases, with 4 bases spanning the gap. The CDR3 DNA reads TGTGCCAGCAGCTCTTATAATGAAAAACTGTTTTTT. This translates into CASSSYNEKLFF.

The J gene is TRBJ2-1, the V gene TRBV5-4; 11 nucleotides line up with TRBD1. Germline V gives CDR1 SGHNT, CDR2 YYREEE (reference sequence). The CDR3 is 15 residues long. The J segment lost 9 bases and the V segment lost 4 bases, leaving 9 bases of the junction unmatched. The CDR3 loop reads CASSPGTGGEIEQFF. As DNA, the CDR3 is TGTGCCAGCAGCCCCGGGACAGGGGGGGAGATTGAGCAGTTCTTC.

V is TRBV6-5 and J is TRBJ1-2; D gene uncertain. This CDR3 comprises 16 residues. The V end was cut by 3 bases, the J end by 0 bases, with 14 bases between. The germline CDR1 and CDR2 sequences are MNHEY and SVGAGI. Here the CDR3 DNA reads TGTGCCAGCAGTTATAGTCCCTACCTCACTAACTATGGCTACACCTTC. Its translation is CASSYSPYLTNYGYTF.

The V gene is TRBV28, the J gene TRBJ2-7, with TRBD1 matching over 10 bases. Germline V CDR1 and CDR2: MDHEN, SYDVKM. The CDR3 covers 15 residues. The trim removed 2 bases at V and 4 bases at J, leaving 5 bases unmatched. CDR3 protein: CASSLRTGGLYEQYF. The CDR3 DNA follows: TGTGCCAGCAGTTTAAGGACAGGGGGTCTTTACGAGCAGTACTTC.

CDR3 loop: CAWSQGFGNQPQHF. For the CDR3, the DNA is TGTGCCTGGAGCCAGGGTTTTGGGAATCAGCCCCAGCATTTT. The chain joins TRBV30 to TRBJ1-5, with D possibly matching TRBD1 (5 bases). The CDR3 has 14 amino acids. The germline V and J ends were trimmed by 3 bases and 4 bases, with 13 bases remaining between them. CDR1 and CDR2 from the germline V gene are GTSNPN and SVGIG (reference sequence).

The V and J genes are TRBV6-6 and TRBJ2-7; 7 bases are a match to TRBD1. Germline trimming cut 4 bases from V and 7 bases from J; bases unmatched to any gene: 16. The CDR3 contains 16 residues. Germline assignment: CDR1 MNHNY and CDR2 SVGAGI (reference sequence). The CDR3 bases are TGTGCCAGCAGTTTACCTCTGGGACAGTCGGCCGGGGAGCAGTACTTC. This translates into CASSLPLGQSAGEQYF.

The chain carries TRBV4-3 and TRBJ1-6; possible D gene TRBD1, 6 bases. Germline V CDR1 and CDR2: LGHNA, YSLEER. Trimming removed 1 base at V and 10 bases at J, with 14 bases between. The CDR3 is made up of 15 amino acids. This CDR3 is CASSQGRTVVSPLHF. CDR3 nucleotides: TGCGCCAGCAGCCAAGGGCGGACAGTCGTCTCACCCCTCCACTTT.

The chain has TRBV7-6 and TRBJ2-2; 7 bases are shared with TRBD2. The V and J ends lost 5 bases and 4 bases, in that order; junction bases with no gene match: 4. Germline V gene lookup returns CDR1 SGHVS and CDR2 FNYEAQ. CDR3 length equals 14 residues. The CDR3 loop is CASSLGGSTGELFF. The CDR3 DNA is TGTGCCAGCAGCCTGGGGGGGTCCACCGGGGAGCTGTTTTTT.

V gene TRBV2 combines with J gene TRBJ1-1; weak D call: TRBD1 (6 bases). The CDR3 spans 14 residues. The V and J ends lost 3 bases and 6 bases respectively, with 14 bases between them. The germline gives CDR1 SNHLY, CDR2 FYNNEI. The CDR3 coding sequence is TGTGCCAGCAGTGACGTCACAGGGAAGGCTGAAGCTTTCTTT. Encoded protein: CASSDVTGKAEAFF.

The chain couples TRBV11-2 to TRBJ2-7; D possibly corresponds to TRBD1 (6 bases). The germline V gene has CDR1 SGHAT and CDR2 FQNNGV. Trimming stripped 5 bases from V and 6 bases from J, with 17 bases between. The CDR3 totals 14 residues. DNA for the CDR3: TGTGCCAGCAGCGACATTAGGGGGTCGGGCGAGCAGTACTTC. It codes for CASSDIRGSGEQYF.

The chain links TRBV15 to TRBJ1-2; D gene uncertain. This CDR3 comprises 13 residues. Germline assignment: CDR1 LNHNV and CDR2 YYDKDF (reference sequence). V lost 1 base and J lost 8, with 11 bases in between. The CDR3 DNA is TGTGCCACCAGCAGAGTTAGGGAGTCAGGCTACACCTTC. It codes for CATSRVRESGYTF.

Here the CDR3 reads CASSFVPGQVQETQYF. DNA for the CDR3: TGCGCCAGCAGCTTCGTCCCGGGACAGGTCCAAGAGACCCAGTACTTC. V and J are TRBV5-1 and TRBJ2-5; TRBD1 matches 8 bases. Germline V gene lookup returns CDR1 SGHRS and CDR2 YFSETQ. J gave up 1 base and V 2 bases, and 7 bases lay outside the gene matches. CDR3 length: 16 residues. Together with reference TRBV5-1 and TRBJ2-5, the CDR3 gives the full variable domain: KAGVTQTPRYLIKTRGQQVTLSCSPISGHRSVSWYQQTPGQGLQFLFEYFSETQRNKGNFPGRFSGRQFSNSRSEMNVSTLELGDSALYLCASSFVPGQVQETQYFGPGTRLLVL.

The genes are TRBV7-9 and TRBJ1-1; D possibly corresponds to TRBD1 (5 bases). Between the trimmed V and J ends, which lost 5 bases and 2 bases, there was a span of 12 bases. The CDR3 sequence is 14 residues long. Germline values: CDR1 SEHNR, CDR2 FQNEAQ (reference sequence). The CDR3 DNA is TGTGCCAGCAGCCCGGAGGGGTATAACACTGAAGCTTTCTTT. Amino acid sequence: CASSPEGYNTEAFF.

V and J are TRBV19 and TRBJ2-5; perhaps TRBD1 as D (6 bases). There are 14 residues in the CDR3. Germline CDR1 and CDR2: LNHDA and SQIVND (reference sequence). The V gene lost 5 bases and the J gene lost 3 bases, with 13 bases spanning the gap. This CDR3 reads CASSQRTDKETQYF. CDR3 in DNA: TGTGCCAGTAGTCAACGGACAGATAAAGAGACCCAGTACTTC.

The chain employs TRBV4-3 and TRBJ2-7; D might be TRBD2 (6 bases). This CDR3 is built from 13 residues. V gave up 4 bases and J gave up 1 base, with 8 bases separating them. Germline values: CDR1 LGHNA, CDR2 YSLEER. In nucleotides, the CDR3 is TGCGCCAGCAGCCTCGGGGGATCCTACGAGCAGTACTTC. This sequence encodes CASSLGGSYEQYF.

V usage is TRBV29-1 and J usage is TRBJ2-7; perhaps TRBD2 as D (6 bases). CDR1 and CDR2 (germline): SQVTM, ANQGSEA. V was cut by 7 bases and J by 3 bases, with 10 bases left in between. The CDR3 extends over 11 amino acids. Written as DNA, the CDR3 is TGCAGCGGTGGAGGGGTCTACGAGCAGTACTTC. This sequence encodes CSGGGVYEQYF.

The V gene is TRBV4-1, the J gene TRBJ2-7; possibly TRBD1 for D (5 bases). The CDR3 contains 13 residues. Trimming took 1 base from V and 6 from J, leaving 10 bases between them. Germline CDR1 reads MGHRA; CDR2 reads YSYEKL. CDR3 DNA: TGCGCCAGCAGCCAAGGTTTAAGGGGCGAGCAGTACTTC. Translation: CASSQGLRGEQYF.

V and J are TRBV5-6 and TRBJ2-5; D may be TRBD2 (5 bases). The V gene lost 0 bases and the J gene lost 6 bases, with 12 bases spanning the gap. The germline CDR1 and CDR2 sequences are SGHDT and YYEEEE. This CDR3 is built from 14 residues. The CDR3 here is CASSLGASMQTQYF. CDR3 in DNA: TGTGCCAGCAGCTTGGGGGCTAGCATGCAGACCCAGTACTTC.

V usage is TRBV7-9 and J usage is TRBJ2-1; D is ambiguous. This CDR3 contains 12 residues. V shed 2 bases and J shed 6 bases, with 5 bases lying between them. CDR1 and CDR2 from the germline V gene are SEHNR and FQNEAQ (reference sequence). CDR3 nucleotides: TGTGCCAGCAGCTTAATTAGCAATGAGCAGTTCTTC. Translated, it gives CASSLISNEQFF.

The chain combines TRBV14 with TRBJ2-1; the D is unclear. From germline, CDR1 is SGHDN and CDR2 FVKESK. V dropped 4 bases and J dropped 5 bases, with 12 bases sitting between them. The CDR3 covers 14 residues. The DNA for the CDR3 is TGTGCCAGCAGCCCCCTCTTGAGCAACAATGAGCAGTTCTTC. It is translated as CASSPLLSNNEQFF.